This T cell receptor (beta chain) came from a study of blood T cells in healthy people across ages. Study-level results: Per million T cells, TCR beta diversity dropped roughly linearly as age increased.

The CDR3 loop spans 15 amino acids. The ends were cut back, 1 base at V and 3 bases at J, with 10 bases in the middle. Looked up from germline, CDR1 is MGHDK and CDR2 is SYGVNS. There are a few counts of this clonotype. Its antigen is not known. A second PCR of roughly 7 to 11 cycles used a sample-barcoded 5' primer and a J-beta primer mix. TCRdb ran MiXCR on the 5' RACE reads and lists one entry per CDR3 protein. The sample comprises about 940,000 distinct CDR3 sequences, 40% to 60% of which are singletons, and roughly 13% rests with the top ten. The receptor's source is a man aged 25 to 40 in good health. Sequenced material: blood. The chain recombines TRBV25-1 with TRBJ2-1; D perhaps matches TRBD2 (6 bases). The CDR3 loop is CASSESGGNYNEQFF. The CDR3 DNA reads TGTGCCAGCAGTGAATCTGGGGGGAACTACAATGAGCAGTTCTTC.